The T cell receptor beta chain under discussion was sequenced for a study of CD8 T cells in ankylosing spondylitis. This clonotype was counted many times. Its target is unknown. Libraries for TCR beta were made by quantitative 5'-RACE with molecular barcodes. Each CDR3 protein is one row after TCRdb ran MiXCR on the 5' RACE reads. Here the sample spans about 140,000 distinct CDR3 sequences, roughly 8% being singletons. Study outcomes and limitations: It was reported that disease-linked clones were significantly enriched in matched ankylosing spondylitis synovial fluid. Some motif variants were previously reported in reactive arthritis synovial fluid and blood.

The clonotype comes from a male donor with ankylosing spondylitis. The sample was synovial fluid, either unsorted or a sorted T cell fraction (not recorded which).

The CDR3 region is CASSLEAGAQSYEQYF. The CDR3 DNA follows: TGTGCCAGCAGCTTAGAGGCAGGGGCCCAATCCTACGAGCAGTACTTC. The V gene is TRBV11-2, the J gene TRBJ2-7, with TRBD1 as a possible D gene (6 bases). This CDR3 has 16 residues. Germline values: CDR1 SGHAT, CDR2 FQNNGV. V was clipped by 0 bases and J by 1 base, with 13 bases between them.